This T cell receptor (beta chain) derives from a study of blood T cell repertoires in COVID-19 (dated by TCRdb to 2018 to 2021). As for the study more broadly: Samples covering the acute and convalescent phases of COVID-19 were provided by collaborators in the United States, Italy and Spain. Nearly every sample came with metadata listing a de-identified subject ID, COVID-19 status, age in years and sex. The prospective study material was composed of cDNA or gDNA derived from T cells, B-cell-depleted T cells, or PBMCs. The repertoires were released in a freely available public database meant as a resource for research on the immune response to SARS-CoV-2. The samples were drawn from two sources: the first 160 participants of the ongoing ImmuneRACE study, and approximately 1,300 subjects contributed by 6 global collaborators. Deeply sampled blood TCRbeta repertoires from subjects exposed to, actively infected with, or recovered from COVID-19 were included in the dataset. Where available, HLA class I and class II types were obtained from metadata supplied by the sample provider rather than from assay-based typing. General study outcomes and caveats: How much clinical and demographic metadata was included differed by source and by participant, and the metadata was provided uncurated.

For this clone: There is no known antigen for this receptor. There are no base qualities to consult, and no much larger clone falls within one base.

TCRbeta CDR3 regions were amplified from genomic DNA by means of the immunoSEQ Assay, a bias-controlled multiplex PCR. As for how the authors treated the data: Nucleated cell counts per sample were estimated from amplification of reference gene primers within the assay. Sequence reads were collapsed and filtered to measure the absolute abundance of every unique TCRbeta CDR3 rearrangement. For each sample, productive Simpson clonality was calculated as the square root of Simpson's diversity index across productive rearrangements. TCRdb provides this immuneACCESS table in a form limited to in-frame rearrangements. Some clones are lacking; in checked studies, under half of them reflect an unresolved V gene, and why the rest are absent is not known. The DNA gave D and trimming, while V, J and clone size come from that table. A total of approximately 80,000 clones appear in this sample, approximately 80% of them only once. Roughly two fifths of the sample comes from the top ten.

Each collaborating institution followed its own protocols to collect whole blood in K2EDTA tubes. For TCRbeta analysis, collaborator samples were shipped as frozen whole blood, as isolated PBMCs, or as DNA extracted from either sample type. This clonotype was sampled from a man at least 80 years old with acute or convalescent COVID-19. Sequenced input: peripheral blood.

The encoded CDR3 is CASSVGTGTNQPQHF. The nucleotide sequence reads as follows: TGTGCCAGCAGTGTTGGGACAGGGACTAATCAGCCCCAGCATTTT. This chain is built from TRBV2 and TRBJ1-5, with 9 middle bases fitting TRBD1. Clipping removes 4 bases from V and 4 bases from J, with 5 as the unmatched junction base count. The CDR3 has 15 amino acids, counting the end cysteine and phenylalanine. Solely the CDR3 DNA is kept, with 45 bases framed from the first base. From a lookup of the germline V gene, CDR1 and CDR2 are SNHLY and FYNNEI.